This is a list of T cell receptor beta chains from one sample in a study of control samples from healthy donors and cancer patients. The table came from immunoSEQ multiplex PCR; TCRdb's copy has only in-frame clones and leaves some out. The sample holds roughly 88,000 clones; approximately 93% are singletons and the top ten take about 8.8%. Sequencing was carried out using blood. These receptors all come from a man aged 18 to 29 in good health. CDR3s include the opening cysteine and the closing phenylalanine or tryptophan. The order of the fields is CDR3 DNA, CDR3 protein, V gene, D gene, clone size, J gene. The D gene is left open where the match is weak. Clone size, where shown, is once, few, many, or a class for clones that have expanded.

cdr3_nt: TGTGCCAGCAGCCCAGAGGGGACTAGATCTAATGAGCAGTTCTTC
cdr3_aa: CASSPEGTRSNEQFF
v_call: TRBV7-3
d_call: TRBD2
clone_size: .
j_call: TRBJ2-1

cdr3_nt: TGTGCCAGCAGCTTCCCGGACAGAGCGATGAACACTGAAGCTTTCTTT
cdr3_aa: CASSFPDRAMNTEAFF
v_call: TRBV5-4
d_call: .
clone_size: .
j_call: TRBJ1-1

cdr3_nt: TGTGCCAGCAGCCGGAGGACAGGGGGATACACTGAAGCTTTCTTT
cdr3_aa: CASSRRTGGYTEAFF
v_call: TRBV14
d_call: TRBD1
clone_size: .
j_call: TRBJ1-1

cdr3_nt: TGTGCCAGCAGCGTAGAAGGGGCGCGATCTGAAGCTTTCTTT
cdr3_aa: CASSVEGARSEAFF
v_call: TRBV9
d_call: .
clone_size: .
j_call: TRBJ1-1

cdr3_nt: TGTGCCAGCAGCCCAATGGGGGTCAAAAACATTCAGTACTTC
cdr3_aa: CASSPMGVKNIQYF
v_call: TRBV7-2
d_call: .
clone_size: .
j_call: TRBJ2-4

cdr3_nt: TGTGCCAGTAGTAAGCTTGATGGAGGCACTGAAGCTTTCTTT
cdr3_aa: CASSKLDGGTEAFF
v_call: TRBV19
d_call: .
clone_size: .
j_call: TRBJ1-1

cdr3_nt: TGTGCCAGCAGCTTATCTGCCCCTGAAGCTTTCTTT
cdr3_aa: CASSLSAPEAFF
v_call: TRBV7-9
d_call: .
clone_size: .
j_call: TRBJ1-1

cdr3_nt: TGTGCCAGCAGCTCCGGGACGGGGAACACTGAAGCTTTCTTT
cdr3_aa: CASSSGTGNTEAFF
v_call: TRBV7-9
d_call: .
clone_size: .
j_call: TRBJ1-1

cdr3_nt: TGTGCCAGCAGTGAATTTGGGACAGAAAACTACGAGCAGTACTTC
cdr3_aa: CASSEFGTENYEQYF
v_call: TRBV25-1
d_call: TRBD1
clone_size: .
j_call: TRBJ2-7

cdr3_nt: TGTGCCAGCAGTGAAACCGGGCCGCGGATCGAGCAGTACTTC
cdr3_aa: CASSETGPRIEQYF
v_call: TRBV2
d_call: .
clone_size: .
j_call: TRBJ2-7

cdr3_nt: TGTGCCAGCAGCCCAAGAAACAATCAGCCCCAGCATTTT
cdr3_aa: CASSPRNNQPQHF
v_call: TRBV7-6
d_call: .
clone_size: .
j_call: TRBJ1-5

cdr3_nt: TGTGCCAGTAGTACGACAGGGGGCAGGACAAATTCACCCCTCCACTTT
cdr3_aa: CASSTTGGRTNSPLHF
v_call: TRBV19
d_call: TRBD1
clone_size: .
j_call: TRBJ1-6

cdr3_nt: TGTGCTCAAAAGGGGGCTAGCGGGAGGGCCTACGAGCAGTACTTC
cdr3_aa: CAQKGASGRAYEQYF
v_call: TRBV2
d_call: TRBD2
clone_size: .
j_call: TRBJ2-7

cdr3_nt: TGTGCCAGCGCAGCAGGGGCAGGGCAGCCCCAGCATTTT
cdr3_aa: CASAAGAGQPQHF
v_call: TRBV6-5
d_call: .
clone_size: .
j_call: TRBJ1-5

cdr3_nt: TGTGCCAGTAATCCACGAGCCGTATTCGACGGTGAAAAACTGTTTTTT
cdr3_aa: CASNPRAVFDGEKLFF
v_call: TRBV19
d_call: .
clone_size: .
j_call: TRBJ1-4

cdr3_nt: TGTGCCAGCAGTTCCCGGGACAGGGACGAGCAGTACTTC
cdr3_aa: CASSSRDRDEQYF
v_call: TRBV7-2
d_call: TRBD1
clone_size: .
j_call: TRBJ2-7

cdr3_nt: TGTGCCAGCAGTGTGGTAGCGGGGGGGCCGGGAGAGACCCAGTACTTC
cdr3_aa: CASSVVAGGPGETQYF
v_call: TRBV6-1
d_call: TRBD2
clone_size: .
j_call: TRBJ2-5

cdr3_nt: TGTGCCAGCAGCACTTATTTGGGCAATCAGCCCCAGCATTTT
cdr3_aa: CASSTYLGNQPQHF
v_call: TRBV7-8
d_call: .
clone_size: .
j_call: TRBJ1-5

cdr3_nt: TGTGCCAGCAGTGAACGGGGATCGATGAACACTGAAGCTTTCTTT
cdr3_aa: CASSERGSMNTEAFF
v_call: TRBV2
d_call: .
clone_size: .
j_call: TRBJ1-1

cdr3_nt: TGCGCCAGCAGCTTGTTACCTAATAGCAATCAGCCCCAGCATTTT
cdr3_aa: CASSLLPNSNQPQHF
v_call: TRBV5-1
d_call: .
clone_size: .
j_call: TRBJ1-5

cdr3_nt: TGTGCCAGCAGCCAAGATTCGAACACTGAAGCTTTCTTT
cdr3_aa: CASSQDSNTEAFF
v_call: TRBV14
d_call: .
clone_size: .
j_call: TRBJ1-1

cdr3_nt: TGTGCTAGTGGTTGGGACAGAGCCTATAATTCACCCCTCCACTTT
cdr3_aa: CASGWDRAYNSPLHF
v_call: TRBV12-5
d_call: TRBD1
clone_size: .
j_call: TRBJ1-6

cdr3_nt: TGTGCCATCAGTAAAACTGGGGGGACTACAATGAACACTGAAGCTTTCTTT
cdr3_aa: CAISKTGGTTMNTEAFF
v_call: TRBV10-3
d_call: .
clone_size: .
j_call: TRBJ1-1

cdr3_nt: TGTGCCAGCAGTGTATGGTTGGCGAGCAATCAGCCCCAGCATTTT
cdr3_aa: CASSVWLASNQPQHF
v_call: TRBV2
d_call: .
clone_size: .
j_call: TRBJ1-5

cdr3_nt: TGTGCCAGTAGTATTGGTGGGGCCGGGATGAACACTGAAGCTTTCTTT
cdr3_aa: CASSIGGAGMNTEAFF
v_call: TRBV19
d_call: .
clone_size: .
j_call: TRBJ1-1

cdr3_nt: TGTGCCTGGGGACAGGGCGCCAGCCAGCCCCAGCATTTT
cdr3_aa: CAWGQGASQPQHF
v_call: TRBV30
d_call: TRBD1
clone_size: .
j_call: TRBJ1-5

cdr3_nt: TGTGCCAGCAGTTCTAATTCACCCCTCCACTTT
cdr3_aa: CASSSNSPLHF
v_call: TRBV12-3/TRBV12-4
d_call: .
clone_size: .
j_call: TRBJ1-6

cdr3_nt: TGCAGTGCCGCTGCGACAGCTGAAGCTTTCTTT
cdr3_aa: CSAAATAEAFF
v_call: TRBV20-1
d_call: .
clone_size: .
j_call: TRBJ1-1

cdr3_nt: TGTGCCAGCAGTCTTGACAGGGCCCCCTCGTCTGGCTACACCTTC
cdr3_aa: CASSLDRAPSSGYTF
v_call: TRBV27
d_call: TRBD1
clone_size: many
j_call: TRBJ1-2

cdr3_nt: TGTGCCATCAGCCAGGATACAGTGGGGACTGAAGCTTTCTTT
cdr3_aa: CAISQDTVGTEAFF
v_call: TRBV10-3
d_call: .
clone_size: .
j_call: TRBJ1-1

cdr3_nt: TGTGCCAGCAGCTTGGAGGGTGGCAGCTCCTACGAGCAGTACTTC
cdr3_aa: CASSLEGGSSYEQYF
v_call: TRBV5-6
d_call: .
clone_size: .
j_call: TRBJ2-7

cdr3_nt: TGTGCCAGCTCATCGGGACTAGCGACACTAACAGATACGCAGTATTTT
cdr3_aa: CASSSGLATLTDTQYF
v_call: TRBV18
d_call: TRBD2
clone_size: .
j_call: TRBJ2-3

cdr3_nt: TGTGCCAGCAGTGCGGGACAGGGGTTGTACGAGCAGTACTTC
cdr3_aa: CASSAGQGLYEQYF
v_call: TRBV2
d_call: TRBD1
clone_size: .
j_call: TRBJ2-7

cdr3_nt: TGTGCCAGCAGCCCCATAGCACCGGGACCGAGCTCTGGAAACACCATATATTTT
cdr3_aa: CASSPIAPGPSSGNTIYF
v_call: TRBV14
d_call: .
clone_size: .
j_call: TRBJ1-3

cdr3_nt: TGTGCCAGCAGCCTCTACGGGTTGAGCACAGATACGCAGTATTTT
cdr3_aa: CASSLYGLSTDTQYF
v_call: TRBV14
d_call: .
clone_size: .
j_call: TRBJ2-3

cdr3_nt: TGCGCCAGCAGCCCTCATTTAGGGACAGGGGTCGAGCAGTACTTC
cdr3_aa: CASSPHLGTGVEQYF
v_call: TRBV5-1
d_call: TRBD1
clone_size: .
j_call: TRBJ2-7

cdr3_nt: TGCAGCGTTGAGGAGGGGTTAGGAGAGACCCAGTACTTC
cdr3_aa: CSVEEGLGETQYF
v_call: TRBV29-1
d_call: .
clone_size: .
j_call: TRBJ2-5

cdr3_nt: TGTGCCAGCACTCCTGCCGGGGGGTACTATGGCTACACCTTC
cdr3_aa: CASTPAGGYYGYTF
v_call: TRBV27
d_call: .
clone_size: .
j_call: TRBJ1-2

cdr3_nt: TGTGCCAGCAAGGGGCAGGCTAACACTGAAGCTTTCTTT
cdr3_aa: CASKGQANTEAFF
v_call: TRBV27
d_call: .
clone_size: .
j_call: TRBJ1-1

cdr3_nt: TGTGCCAGCAGCCCCGGGACAGATAATTCACCCCTCCACTTT
cdr3_aa: CASSPGTDNSPLHF
v_call: TRBV4-2
d_call: TRBD1
clone_size: .
j_call: TRBJ1-6

cdr3_nt: TGTGCCAGCAGCGTAGGTAGCAGCACCTACAATGAGCAGTTCTTC
cdr3_aa: CASSVGSSTYNEQFF
v_call: TRBV9
d_call: .
clone_size: .
j_call: TRBJ2-1

cdr3_nt: TGTGCCAGCAGCGTAGATTCTGGAAACACCATATATTTT
cdr3_aa: CASSVDSGNTIYF
v_call: TRBV9
d_call: .
clone_size: .
j_call: TRBJ1-3

cdr3_nt: TGTGCCTGGAGTTCAGGGATAGGGAACACTGAAGCTTTCTTT
cdr3_aa: CAWSSGIGNTEAFF
v_call: TRBV30
d_call: .
clone_size: .
j_call: TRBJ1-1

cdr3_nt: TGTGCCAGCAGCGCTGGTCCTAGCGCGAGTTACGAGCAGTACTTC
cdr3_aa: CASSAGPSASYEQYF
v_call: TRBV7-6
d_call: .
clone_size: .
j_call: TRBJ2-7

cdr3_nt: TGTGCCAGCAGTCCCGACGTCTCCTCTGGAAACACCATATATTTT
cdr3_aa: CASSPDVSSGNTIYF
v_call: TRBV6-2/TRBV6-3
d_call: .
clone_size: .
j_call: TRBJ1-3

cdr3_nt: TGCGCCAGCAGCCAAGAGGCCGGGAGTTCCTTTACCTACGAGCAGTACTTC
cdr3_aa: CASSQEAGSSFTYEQYF
v_call: TRBV4-3
d_call: .
clone_size: .
j_call: TRBJ2-7

cdr3_nt: TGTGCCAGCAGCCATTACAGGGAAAAACTGTTTTTT
cdr3_aa: CASSHYREKLFF
v_call: TRBV6-5
d_call: .
clone_size: .
j_call: TRBJ1-4

cdr3_nt: TGTGCCAGCAGCTCGACTAGCGGGAGGCGCCGCTCTGGGGCCAACGTCCTGACTTTC
cdr3_aa: CASSSTSGRRRSGANVLTF
v_call: TRBV11-2
d_call: TRBD2
clone_size: .
j_call: TRBJ2-6

cdr3_nt: TGTGCCAGCAGTTTTGCCGGGACAGTCAAGCATTTT
cdr3_aa: CASSFAGTVKHF
v_call: TRBV12-3/TRBV12-4
d_call: TRBD1
clone_size: .
j_call: TRBJ1-5

cdr3_nt: TGTGCCAGCAGCCATCCGGAGGGCGGGGAAAAACTGTTTTTT
cdr3_aa: CASSHPEGGEKLFF
v_call: TRBV7-8
d_call: .
clone_size: .
j_call: TRBJ1-4

cdr3_nt: TGTGCCAGCAGCGTAGATGGCAGGAGAAATCAGCCCCAGCATTTT
cdr3_aa: CASSVDGRRNQPQHF
v_call: TRBV9
d_call: .
clone_size: .
j_call: TRBJ1-5

cdr3_nt: TGTGCCAGCAGCCAATCGGGGACAGGGGGCGAGGATGGCTACACCTTC
cdr3_aa: CASSQSGTGGEDGYTF
v_call: TRBV16
d_call: TRBD1
clone_size: .
j_call: TRBJ1-2

cdr3_nt: TGTGCCAGCAGCCAAGAATACGGGATAAACTCCTACAATGAGCAGTTCTTC
cdr3_aa: CASSQEYGINSYNEQFF
v_call: TRBV4-2
d_call: .
clone_size: .
j_call: TRBJ2-1

cdr3_nt: TGCGCCAGCAGCTTGGCAGGGGACACTGAAGCTTTCTTT
cdr3_aa: CASSLAGDTEAFF
v_call: TRBV5-1
d_call: .
clone_size: .
j_call: TRBJ1-1

cdr3_nt: TGTGCCAGCAGCCTGGGGGGGGCCTATGAAGCTTTCTTT
cdr3_aa: CASSLGGAYEAFF
v_call: TRBV12-3/TRBV12-4
d_call: .
clone_size: .
j_call: TRBJ1-1

cdr3_nt: TGTGCCAGCAGTGACTCGGCCGTCGGGGCCAATCAGCCCCAGCATTTT
cdr3_aa: CASSDSAVGANQPQHF
v_call: TRBV6-4
d_call: .
clone_size: .
j_call: TRBJ1-5

cdr3_nt: TGTGCCAGCAGCTCAAGAGGGACTAGCGGGAAGGGTGAGCAGTACTTC
cdr3_aa: CASSSRGTSGKGEQYF
v_call: TRBV7-2
d_call: TRBD2
clone_size: .
j_call: TRBJ2-7

cdr3_nt: TGCGCCAGCAGTGAGTCGAGAGGGCAGGGAGAAAAACTGTTTTTT
cdr3_aa: CASSESRGQGEKLFF
v_call: TRBV10-2
d_call: .
clone_size: .
j_call: TRBJ1-4

cdr3_nt: TGTGCCAGCAGTTCCCAGGGGACCACTGAAGCTTTCTTT
cdr3_aa: CASSSQGTTEAFF
v_call: TRBV7-9
d_call: .
clone_size: .
j_call: TRBJ1-1

cdr3_nt: TGCGCCAGCAGCCCTCAGGGGGCAGCTCGTAATGAAAAACTGTTTTTT
cdr3_aa: CASSPQGAARNEKLFF
v_call: TRBV4-1
d_call: TRBD1
clone_size: .
j_call: TRBJ1-4